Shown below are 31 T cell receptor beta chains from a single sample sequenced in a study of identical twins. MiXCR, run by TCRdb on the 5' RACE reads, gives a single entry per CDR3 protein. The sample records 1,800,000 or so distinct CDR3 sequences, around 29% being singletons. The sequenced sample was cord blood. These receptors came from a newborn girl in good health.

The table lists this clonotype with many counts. Written as DNA, the CDR3 is TGTGCCAGCAGTGAAGGGGGATATAGCAATCAGCCCCAGCATTTT. Amino acids: CASSEGGYSNQPQHF. This rearrangement joins TRBV6-1 to TRBJ1-5, with no clear D. Per the germline V gene, CDR1 is MNHNS and CDR2 is SASEGT. The CDR3 is 15 residues long. Trimming took 1 base from V and 0 from J, leaving 7 bases between them.

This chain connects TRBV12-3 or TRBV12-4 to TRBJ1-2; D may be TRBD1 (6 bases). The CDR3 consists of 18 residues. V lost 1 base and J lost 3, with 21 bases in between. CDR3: CASSLEPPRGGGDYGYTF. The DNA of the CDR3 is TGTGCCAGCAGTTTAGAACCCCCACGCGGGGGCGGGGACTATGGCTACACCTTC.

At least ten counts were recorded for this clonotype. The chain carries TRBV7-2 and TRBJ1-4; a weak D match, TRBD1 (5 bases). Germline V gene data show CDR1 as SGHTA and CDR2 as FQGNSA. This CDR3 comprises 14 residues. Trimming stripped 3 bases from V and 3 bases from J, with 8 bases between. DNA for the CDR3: TGTGCCAGCAGCTTGGGACTCCCTAATGAAAAACTGTTTTTT. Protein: CASSLGLPNEKLFF.

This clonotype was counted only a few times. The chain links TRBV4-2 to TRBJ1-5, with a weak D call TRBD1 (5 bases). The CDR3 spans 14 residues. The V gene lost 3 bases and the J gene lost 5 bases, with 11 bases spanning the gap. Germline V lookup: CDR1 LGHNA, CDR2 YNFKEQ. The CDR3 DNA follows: TGTGCCAGCAGCCACCCCGGGACTCATCAGCCCCAGCATTTT. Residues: CASSHPGTHQPQHF.

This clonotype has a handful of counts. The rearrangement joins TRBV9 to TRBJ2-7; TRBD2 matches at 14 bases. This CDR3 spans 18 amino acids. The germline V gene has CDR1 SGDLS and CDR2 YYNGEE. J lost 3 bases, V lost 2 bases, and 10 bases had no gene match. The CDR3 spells CASSVGTSGRFGYYEQYF. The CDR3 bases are TGTGCCAGCAGCGTCGGGACTAGCGGGAGATTTGGCTACTACGAGCAGTACTTC.

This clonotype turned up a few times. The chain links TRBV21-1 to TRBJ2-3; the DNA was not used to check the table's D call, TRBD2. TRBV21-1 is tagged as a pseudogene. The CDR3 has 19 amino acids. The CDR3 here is CASSKVVWERGSLTDTQYF. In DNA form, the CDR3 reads TGTGCCAGCAGCAAAGTCGTTTGGGAGCGGGGGAGCCTCACAGATACGCAGTATTTT.

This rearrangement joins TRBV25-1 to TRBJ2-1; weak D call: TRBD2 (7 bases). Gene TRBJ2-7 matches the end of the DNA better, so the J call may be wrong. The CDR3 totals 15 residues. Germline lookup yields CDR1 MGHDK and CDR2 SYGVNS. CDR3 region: CASSEGGGLYNEQYF. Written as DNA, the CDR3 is TGTGCCAGCAGTGAAGGGGGGGGCCTCTACAATGAGCAGTACTTC.

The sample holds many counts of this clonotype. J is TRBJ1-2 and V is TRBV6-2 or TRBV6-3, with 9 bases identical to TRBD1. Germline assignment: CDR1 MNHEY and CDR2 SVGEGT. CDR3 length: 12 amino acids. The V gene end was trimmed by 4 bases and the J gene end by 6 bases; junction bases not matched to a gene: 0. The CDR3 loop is CASSWTGDGYTF. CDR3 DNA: TGTGCCAGCAGTTGGACAGGGGATGGCTACACCTTC.

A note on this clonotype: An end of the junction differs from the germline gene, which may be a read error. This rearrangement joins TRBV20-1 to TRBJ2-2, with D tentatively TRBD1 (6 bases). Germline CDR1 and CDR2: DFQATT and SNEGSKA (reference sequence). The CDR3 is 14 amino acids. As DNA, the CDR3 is TGCAGTGCTAGAGATCGCAGGGGTGTCGGGCAGCTGTTTTTT. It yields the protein CSARDRRGVGQLFF.

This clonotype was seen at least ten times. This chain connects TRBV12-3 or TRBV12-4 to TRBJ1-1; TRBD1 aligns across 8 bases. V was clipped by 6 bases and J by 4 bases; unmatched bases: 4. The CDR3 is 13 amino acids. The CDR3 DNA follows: TGTGCCAGCAGCTTGACAGGGGTCACTGAAGCTTTCTTT. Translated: CASSLTGVTEAFF.

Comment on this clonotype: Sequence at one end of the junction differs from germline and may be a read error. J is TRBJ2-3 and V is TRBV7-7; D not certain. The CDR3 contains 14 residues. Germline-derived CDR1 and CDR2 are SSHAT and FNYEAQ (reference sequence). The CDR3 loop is CASSPLFPRDTQYF. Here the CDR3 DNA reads TGTGCTAGCAGCCCTCTTTTCCCTCGGGATACGCAGTATTTT.

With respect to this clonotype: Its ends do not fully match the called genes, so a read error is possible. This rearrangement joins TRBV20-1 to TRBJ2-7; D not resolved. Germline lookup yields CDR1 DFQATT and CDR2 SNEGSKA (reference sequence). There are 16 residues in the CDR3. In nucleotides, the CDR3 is TGCAGTGCTAGTGGAGCCAGGCGGATAGGCTCCTACGAGCAGTGCTTC. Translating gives CSASGARRIGSYEQCF.

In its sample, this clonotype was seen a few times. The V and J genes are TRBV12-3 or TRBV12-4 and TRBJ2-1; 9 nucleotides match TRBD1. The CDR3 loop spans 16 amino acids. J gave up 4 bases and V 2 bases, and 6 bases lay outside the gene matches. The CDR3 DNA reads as TGTGCCAGCAGTTTAATGGGACAGGGTCCATACAATGAGCAGTTCTTC. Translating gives CASSLMGQGPYNEQFF.

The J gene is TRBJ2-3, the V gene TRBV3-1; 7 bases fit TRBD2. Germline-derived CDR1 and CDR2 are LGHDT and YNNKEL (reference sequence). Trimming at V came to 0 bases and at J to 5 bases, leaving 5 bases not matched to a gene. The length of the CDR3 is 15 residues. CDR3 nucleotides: TGTGCCAGCAGCCAAGATCGCGGGAGCGGAGATACGCAGTATTTT. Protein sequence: CASSQDRGSGDTQYF.

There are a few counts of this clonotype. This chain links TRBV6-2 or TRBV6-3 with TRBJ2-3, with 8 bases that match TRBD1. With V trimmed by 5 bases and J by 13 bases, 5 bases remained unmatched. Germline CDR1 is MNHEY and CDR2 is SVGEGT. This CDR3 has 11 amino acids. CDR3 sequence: CASSNRGEKYF. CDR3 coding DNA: TGTGCCAGCAGTAACAGGGGGGAAAAGTATTTT.

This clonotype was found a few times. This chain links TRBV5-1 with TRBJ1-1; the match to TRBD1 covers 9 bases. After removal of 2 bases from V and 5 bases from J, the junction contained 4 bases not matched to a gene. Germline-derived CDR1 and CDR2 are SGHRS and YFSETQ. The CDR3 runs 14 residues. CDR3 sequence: CASSFRQGETEAFF. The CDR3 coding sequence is TGCGCCAGCAGCTTCAGACAGGGGGAGACTGAAGCTTTCTTT.

In DNA, the CDR3 is TGTGCCAGCAGTTTGACAGGGGGAATACATAGGGAGACCCAGTACTTC. It translates to CASSLTGGIHRETQYF. V is TRBV27 and J is TRBJ2-5; 9 bases map to TRBD1. The V gene's germline CDR1 is MNHEY and CDR2 SMNVEV (reference sequence). CDR3 size: 16 residues. V shed 3 bases and J 5 bases; nucleotides not matched to a gene: 10.

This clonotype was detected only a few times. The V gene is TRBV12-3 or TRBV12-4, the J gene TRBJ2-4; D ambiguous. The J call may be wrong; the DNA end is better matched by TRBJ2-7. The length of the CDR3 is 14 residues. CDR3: CASRKTRVSNEQYF. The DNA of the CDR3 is TGTGCCAGCAGGAAAACAAGGGTATCAAACGAGCAGTACTTC.

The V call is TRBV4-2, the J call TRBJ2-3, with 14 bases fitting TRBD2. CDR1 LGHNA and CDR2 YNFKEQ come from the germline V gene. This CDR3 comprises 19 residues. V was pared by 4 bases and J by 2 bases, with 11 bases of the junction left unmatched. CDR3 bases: TGTGCCAGCAGCCTATTCGGACTAGCGGGAGGCACGTACACAGATACGCAGTATTTT. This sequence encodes CASSLFGLAGGTYTDTQYF.

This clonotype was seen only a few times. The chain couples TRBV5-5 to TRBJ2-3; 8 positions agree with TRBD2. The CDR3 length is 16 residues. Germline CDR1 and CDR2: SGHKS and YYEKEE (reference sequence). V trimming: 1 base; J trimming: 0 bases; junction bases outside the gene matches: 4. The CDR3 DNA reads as TGTGCCAGCAGCTTGCTAGCGGGCCCTAGCACAGATACGCAGTATTTT. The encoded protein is CASSLLAGPSTDTQYF.

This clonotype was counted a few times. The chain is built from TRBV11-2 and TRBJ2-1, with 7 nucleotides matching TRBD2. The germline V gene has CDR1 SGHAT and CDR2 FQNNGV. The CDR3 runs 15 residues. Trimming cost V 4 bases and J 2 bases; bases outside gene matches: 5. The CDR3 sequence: CASSSLSGTYNEQFF. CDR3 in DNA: TGTGCCAGCAGCTCTCTGAGCGGGACCTACAATGAGCAGTTCTTC.

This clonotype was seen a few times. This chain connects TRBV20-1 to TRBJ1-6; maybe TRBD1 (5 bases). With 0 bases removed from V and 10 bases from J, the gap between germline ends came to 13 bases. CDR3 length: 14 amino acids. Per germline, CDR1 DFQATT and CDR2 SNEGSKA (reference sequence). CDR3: CSARERGGESPLHF. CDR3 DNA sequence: TGCAGTGCTAGAGAGAGGGGCGGGGAATCACCCCTCCACTTT.

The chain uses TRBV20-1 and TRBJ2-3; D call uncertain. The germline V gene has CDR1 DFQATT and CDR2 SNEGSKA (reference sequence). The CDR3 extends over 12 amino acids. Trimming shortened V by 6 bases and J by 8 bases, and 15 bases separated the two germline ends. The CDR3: CSAGVGLGTQYF. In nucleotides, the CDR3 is TGCAGTGCCGGAGTGGGATTGGGTACGCAGTATTTT.

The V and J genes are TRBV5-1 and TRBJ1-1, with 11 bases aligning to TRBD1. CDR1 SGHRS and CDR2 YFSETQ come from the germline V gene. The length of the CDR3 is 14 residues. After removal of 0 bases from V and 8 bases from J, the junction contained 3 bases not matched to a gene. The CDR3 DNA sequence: TGCGCCAGCAGCTTGGGGACAGGGGGCGTGGAAGCTTTCTTT. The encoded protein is CASSLGTGGVEAFF. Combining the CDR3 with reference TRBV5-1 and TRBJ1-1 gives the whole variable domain KAGVTQTPRYLIKTRGQQVTLSCSPISGHRSVSWYQQTPGQGLQFLFEYFSETQRNKGNFPGRFSGRQFSNSRSEMNVSTLELGDSALYLCASSLGTGGVEAFFGQGTRLTVV.

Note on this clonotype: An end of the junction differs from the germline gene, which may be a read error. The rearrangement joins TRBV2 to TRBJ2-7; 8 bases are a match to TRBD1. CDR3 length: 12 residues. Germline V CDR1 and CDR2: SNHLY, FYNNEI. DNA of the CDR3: TGCGCCAGCAGCGGACAGGGAAACGAGCAGTACTTC. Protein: CASSGQGNEQYF.

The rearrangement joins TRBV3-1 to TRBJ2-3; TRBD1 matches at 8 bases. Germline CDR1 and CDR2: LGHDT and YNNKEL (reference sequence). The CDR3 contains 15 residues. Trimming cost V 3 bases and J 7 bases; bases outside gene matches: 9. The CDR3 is CASSQPRQGLNTQYF. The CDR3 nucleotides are TGTGCCAGCAGCCAGCCCCGACAGGGGTTGAATACGCAGTATTTT.

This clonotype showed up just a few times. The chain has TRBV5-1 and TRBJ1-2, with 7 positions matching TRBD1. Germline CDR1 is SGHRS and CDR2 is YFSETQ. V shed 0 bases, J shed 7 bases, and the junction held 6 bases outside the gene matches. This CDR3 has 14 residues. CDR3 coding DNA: TGCGCCAGCAGCTTGGACAGGGGCGAAGGTGGCTACACCTTC. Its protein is CASSLDRGEGGYTF.

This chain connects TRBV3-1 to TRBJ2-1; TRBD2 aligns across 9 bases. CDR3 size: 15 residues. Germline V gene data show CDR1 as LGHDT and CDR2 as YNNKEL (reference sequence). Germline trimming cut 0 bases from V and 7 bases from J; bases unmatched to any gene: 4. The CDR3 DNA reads TGTGCCAGCAGCCAAGAGCGGGGGGGTGGGAATGAGCAGTTCTTC. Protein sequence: CASSQERGGGNEQFF.

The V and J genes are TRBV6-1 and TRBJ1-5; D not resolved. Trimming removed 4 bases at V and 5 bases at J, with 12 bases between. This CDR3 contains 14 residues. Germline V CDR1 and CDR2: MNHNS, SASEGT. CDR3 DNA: TGTGCCAGCAGTGGTCCGGACGGCTATCAGCCCCAGCATTTT. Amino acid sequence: CASSGPDGYQPQHF.

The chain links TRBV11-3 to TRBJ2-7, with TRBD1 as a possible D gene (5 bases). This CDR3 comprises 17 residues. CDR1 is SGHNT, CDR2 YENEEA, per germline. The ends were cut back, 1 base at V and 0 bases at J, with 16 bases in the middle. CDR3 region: CASSLVPGQTDSYEQYF. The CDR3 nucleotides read TGTGCCAGCAGCTTAGTCCCCGGACAAACAGACTCCTACGAGCAGTACTTC.

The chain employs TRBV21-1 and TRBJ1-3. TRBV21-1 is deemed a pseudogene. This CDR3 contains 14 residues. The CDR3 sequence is CASITLGGLNTIYF. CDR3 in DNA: TGTGCCAGCATCACCCTGGGAGGGTTAAACACCATATATTTT.